This T cell receptor beta chain was sequenced for a study of T-cell memory formation after mild COVID-19. Broader study findings: Contracting clones localized mainly to CM and EM when CD4+ and mainly to EMRA when CD8+. Second-wave clones with a day 37 peak had unconfirmed SARS-CoV-2 specificity.

TCRdb reprocessed the 5' RACE reads with MiXCR, giving one entry per CDR3 protein. This sample has over 350,000 distinct CDR3 sequences, with 20% to 25% found just once. With respect to this clonotype: Its matching antigen is unknown.

From germline, CDR1 is SEHNR and CDR2 FQNEAQ (reference sequence). The ends lost 1 base at V and 15 bases at J; junction bases unmatched: 4. The CDR3 covers 12 residues. The receptor comes from an adult woman who had mild COVID-19 (a few samples of this study predate the infection). Cell type and time point are not known. The rearrangement uses TRBV7-9 and TRBJ2-1; 9 bases map to TRBD1. The sequenced material came from PBMCs or a T cell subset sorted from them (not recorded which). CDR3 sequence (DNA): TGTGCCAGCAGCTTAGGAGGGGACAGGGCGTTCTTC. Its protein is CASSLGGDRAFF.